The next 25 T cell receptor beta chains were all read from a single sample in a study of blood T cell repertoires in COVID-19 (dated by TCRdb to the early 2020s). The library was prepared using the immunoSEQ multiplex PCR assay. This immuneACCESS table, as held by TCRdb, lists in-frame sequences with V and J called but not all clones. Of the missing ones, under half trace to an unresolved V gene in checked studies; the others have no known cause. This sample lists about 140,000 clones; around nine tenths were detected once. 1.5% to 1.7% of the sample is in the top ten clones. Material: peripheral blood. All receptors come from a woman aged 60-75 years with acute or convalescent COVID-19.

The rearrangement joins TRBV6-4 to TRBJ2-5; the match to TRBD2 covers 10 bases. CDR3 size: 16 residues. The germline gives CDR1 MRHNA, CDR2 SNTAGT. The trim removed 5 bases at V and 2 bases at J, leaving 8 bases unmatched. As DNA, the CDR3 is TGTGCCAGCAGTTTCAGGACTAGCGGAGAACAAGAGACCCAGTACTTC. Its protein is CASSFRTSGEQETQYF.

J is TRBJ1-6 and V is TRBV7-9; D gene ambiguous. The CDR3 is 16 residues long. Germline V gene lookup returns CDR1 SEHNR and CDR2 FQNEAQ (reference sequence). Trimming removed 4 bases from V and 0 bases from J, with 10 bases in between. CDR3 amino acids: CASSSPRSSYNSPLHF. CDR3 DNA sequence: TGTGCCAGCAGCTCCCCGAGGAGCTCCTATAATTCACCCCTCCACTTT.

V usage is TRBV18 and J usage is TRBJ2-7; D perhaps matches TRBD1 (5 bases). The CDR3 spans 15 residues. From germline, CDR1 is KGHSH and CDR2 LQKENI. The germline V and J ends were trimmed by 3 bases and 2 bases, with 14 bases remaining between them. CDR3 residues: CASSPGDRPAYEQYF. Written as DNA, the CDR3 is TGTGCCAGCTCACCCGGCGACAGACCAGCCTACGAGCAGTACTTC.

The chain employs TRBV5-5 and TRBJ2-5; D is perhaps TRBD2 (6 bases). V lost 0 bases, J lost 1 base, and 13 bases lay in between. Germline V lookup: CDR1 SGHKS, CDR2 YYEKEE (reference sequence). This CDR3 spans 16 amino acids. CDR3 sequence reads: CASSLGGGKSQETQYF. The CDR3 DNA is TGTGCCAGCAGCTTGGGTGGGGGGAAATCCCAAGAGACCCAGTACTTC.

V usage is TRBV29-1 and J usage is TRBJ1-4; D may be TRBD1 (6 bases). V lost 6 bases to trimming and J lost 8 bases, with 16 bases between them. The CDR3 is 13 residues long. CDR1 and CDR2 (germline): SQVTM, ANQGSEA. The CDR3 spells CSVVAGVEEKLFF. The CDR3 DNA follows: TGCAGCGTGGTCGCAGGGGTGGAGGAAAAACTGTTTTTT.

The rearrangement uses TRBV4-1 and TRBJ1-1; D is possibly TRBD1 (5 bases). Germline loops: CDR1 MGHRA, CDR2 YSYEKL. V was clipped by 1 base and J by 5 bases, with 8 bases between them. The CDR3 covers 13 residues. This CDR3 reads CASSQVGGTEAFF. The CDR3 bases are TGCGCCAGCAGCCAAGTCGGGGGGACTGAAGCTTTCTTT.

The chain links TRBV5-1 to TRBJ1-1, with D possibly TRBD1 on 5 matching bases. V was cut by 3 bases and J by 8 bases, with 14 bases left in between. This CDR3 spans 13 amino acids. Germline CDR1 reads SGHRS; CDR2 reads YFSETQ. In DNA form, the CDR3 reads TGCGCCAGCAGCTCCCGTGGGGGGAGGGAAGCTTTCTTT. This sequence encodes CASSSRGGREAFF.

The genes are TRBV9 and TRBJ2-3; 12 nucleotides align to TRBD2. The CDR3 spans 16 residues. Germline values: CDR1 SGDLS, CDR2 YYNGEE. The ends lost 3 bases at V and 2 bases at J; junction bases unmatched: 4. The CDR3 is CASSARLAGVTDTQYF. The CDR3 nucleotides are TGTGCCAGCAGCGCTCGACTAGCGGGAGTCACAGATACGCAGTATTTT.

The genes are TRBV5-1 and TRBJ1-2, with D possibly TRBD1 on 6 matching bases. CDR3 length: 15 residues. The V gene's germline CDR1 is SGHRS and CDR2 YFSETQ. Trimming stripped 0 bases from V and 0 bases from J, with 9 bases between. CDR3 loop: CASSLDTGPNYGYTF. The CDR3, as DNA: TGCGCCAGCAGCTTGGATACAGGGCCTAACTATGGCTACACCTTC.

The CDR3 DNA reads as TGTGCCAGCAGCGCCCCTAGCGACGCTGAAGCTTTCTTT. This gives the protein CASSAPSDAEAFF. The J gene is TRBJ1-1, the V gene TRBV14; D ambiguous. The V end lost 5 bases, the J end lost 6 bases, and 13 bases lay between the germline ends. CDR1 SGHDN and CDR2 FVKESK come from the germline V gene. This CDR3 spans 13 amino acids. The entire variable domain, with the rest obtained from reference TRBV14 and TRBJ1-1, is as follows: EAGVTQFPSHSVIEKGQTVTLRCDPISGHDNLYWYRRVMGKEIKFLLHFVKESKQDESGMPNNRFLAERTGGTYSTLKVQPAELEDSGVYFCASSAPSDAEAFFGQGTRLTVV.

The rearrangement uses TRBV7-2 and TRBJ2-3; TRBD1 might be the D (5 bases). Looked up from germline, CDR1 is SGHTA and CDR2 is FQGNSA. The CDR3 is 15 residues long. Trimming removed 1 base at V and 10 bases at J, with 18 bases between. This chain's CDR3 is CASSLGVVGQGPQYF. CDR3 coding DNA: TGTGCCAGCAGCTTAGGAGTAGTCGGCCAGGGCCCGCAGTATTTT. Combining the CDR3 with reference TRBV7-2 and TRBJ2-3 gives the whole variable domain GAGVSQSPSNKVTEKGKDVELRCDPISGHTALYWYRQSLGQGLEFLIYFQGNSAPDKSGLPSDRFSAERTGGSVSTLTIQRTQQEDSAVYLCASSLGVVGQGPQYFGPGTRLTVL.

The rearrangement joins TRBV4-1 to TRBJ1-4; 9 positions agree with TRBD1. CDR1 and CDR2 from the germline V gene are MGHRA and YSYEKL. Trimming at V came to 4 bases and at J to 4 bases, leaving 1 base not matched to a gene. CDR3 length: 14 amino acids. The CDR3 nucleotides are TGCGCCAGCAGCCGGGACAGGGATAATGAAAAACTGTTTTTT. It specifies CASSRDRDNEKLFF.

The DNA of the CDR3 is TGCGCCAGCAGCCCGCGGACTAGCGGGGGGGCCCACAATGAGCAGTTCTTC. Protein sequence: CASSPRTSGGAHNEQFF. V is TRBV5-1 and J is TRBJ2-1; 15 nucleotides align to TRBD2. This CDR3 is 17 amino acids long. Looked up from germline, CDR1 is SGHRS and CDR2 is YFSETQ. J was trimmed by 5 bases and V by 4 bases; bases with no gene match: 7.

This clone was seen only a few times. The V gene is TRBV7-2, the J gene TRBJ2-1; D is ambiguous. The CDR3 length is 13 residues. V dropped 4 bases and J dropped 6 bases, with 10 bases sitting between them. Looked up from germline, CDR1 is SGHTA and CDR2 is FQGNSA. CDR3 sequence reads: CASSSLNGNEQFF. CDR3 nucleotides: TGTGCCAGCAGCTCCTTGAACGGCAATGAGCAGTTCTTC. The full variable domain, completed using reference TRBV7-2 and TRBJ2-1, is GAGVSQSPSNKVTEKGKDVELRCDPISGHTALYWYRQSLGQGLEFLIYFQGNSAPDKSGLPSDRFSAERTGGSVSTLTIQRTQQEDSAVYLCASSSLNGNEQFFGPGTRLTVL.

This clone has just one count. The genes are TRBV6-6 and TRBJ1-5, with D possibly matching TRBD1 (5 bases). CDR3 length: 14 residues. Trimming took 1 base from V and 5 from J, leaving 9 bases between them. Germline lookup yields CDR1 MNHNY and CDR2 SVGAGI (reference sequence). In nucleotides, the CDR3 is TGTGCCAGCAGTTACTTGCTAGGGGATCAGCCCCAGCATTTT. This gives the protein CASSYLLGDQPQHF.

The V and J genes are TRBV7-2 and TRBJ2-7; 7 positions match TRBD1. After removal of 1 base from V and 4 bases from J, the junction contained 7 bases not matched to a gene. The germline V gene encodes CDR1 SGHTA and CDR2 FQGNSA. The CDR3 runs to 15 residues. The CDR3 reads CASSLGQGIIYEQYF. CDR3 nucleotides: TGTGCCAGCAGCTTAGGACAGGGTATCATATACGAGCAGTACTTC.

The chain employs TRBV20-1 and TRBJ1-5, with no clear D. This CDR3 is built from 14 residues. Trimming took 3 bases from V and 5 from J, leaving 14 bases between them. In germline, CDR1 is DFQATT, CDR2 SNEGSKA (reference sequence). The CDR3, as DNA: TGCAGTGCTAGTGTGCTGGGCTTAGATCAGCCCCAGCATTTT. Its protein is CSASVLGLDQPQHF.

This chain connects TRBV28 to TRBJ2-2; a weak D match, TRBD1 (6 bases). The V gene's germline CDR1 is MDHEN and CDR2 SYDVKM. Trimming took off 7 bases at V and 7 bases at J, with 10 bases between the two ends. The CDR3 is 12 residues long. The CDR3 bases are TGTGCCAGCACCCAGGGGAACGGGGAGCTGTTTTTT. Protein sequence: CASTQGNGELFF.

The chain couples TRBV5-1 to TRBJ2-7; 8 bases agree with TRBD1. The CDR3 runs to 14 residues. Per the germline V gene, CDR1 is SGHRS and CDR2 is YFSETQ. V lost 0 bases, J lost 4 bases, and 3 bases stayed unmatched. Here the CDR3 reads CASSLGTGRYEQYF. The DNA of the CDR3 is TGCGCCAGCAGCTTGGGGACAGGGAGGTACGAGCAGTACTTC.

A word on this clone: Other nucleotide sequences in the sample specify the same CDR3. The CDR3 DNA sequence: TGTGCCAGCAGTTACACGGGAAACACTGAAGCTTTCTTT. This gives the protein CASSYTGNTEAFF. The chain is built from TRBV6-5 and TRBJ1-1, with unresolved D. V lost 2 bases and J lost 2, with 6 bases in between. The CDR3 spans 13 residues. Germline lookup yields CDR1 MNHEY and CDR2 SVGAGI.

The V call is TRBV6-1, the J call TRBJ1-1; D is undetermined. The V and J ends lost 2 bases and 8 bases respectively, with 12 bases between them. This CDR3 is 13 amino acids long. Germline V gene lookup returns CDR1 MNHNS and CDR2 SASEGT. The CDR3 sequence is CASSERAEGEAFF. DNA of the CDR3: TGTGCCAGCAGTGAAAGGGCCGAGGGCGAAGCTTTCTTT.

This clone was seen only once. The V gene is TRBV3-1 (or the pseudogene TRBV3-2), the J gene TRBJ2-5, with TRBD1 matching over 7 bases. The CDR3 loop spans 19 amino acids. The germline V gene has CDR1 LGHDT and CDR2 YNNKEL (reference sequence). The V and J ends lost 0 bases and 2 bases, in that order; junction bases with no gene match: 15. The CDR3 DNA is TGTGCCAGCAGCCAAGAGCCGAATTACTATCGGGACAGTCAAGAGACCCAGTACTTC. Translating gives CASSQEPNYYRDSQETQYF.

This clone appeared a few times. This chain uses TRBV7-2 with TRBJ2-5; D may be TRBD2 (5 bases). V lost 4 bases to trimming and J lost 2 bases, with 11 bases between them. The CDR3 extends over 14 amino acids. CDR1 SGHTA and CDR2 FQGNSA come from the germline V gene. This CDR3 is CASSSGVLQETQYF. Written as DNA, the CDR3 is TGTGCCAGCAGCTCCGGGGTCTTACAAGAGACCCAGTACTTC.

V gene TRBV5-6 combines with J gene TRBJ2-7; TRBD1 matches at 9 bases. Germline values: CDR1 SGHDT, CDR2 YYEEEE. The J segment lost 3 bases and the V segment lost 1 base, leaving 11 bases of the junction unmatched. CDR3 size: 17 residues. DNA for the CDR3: TGTGCCAGCAGCTTGTGGGGAGTATTGACAGGGGGCTACGAGCAGTACTTC. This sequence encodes CASSLWGVLTGGYEQYF.

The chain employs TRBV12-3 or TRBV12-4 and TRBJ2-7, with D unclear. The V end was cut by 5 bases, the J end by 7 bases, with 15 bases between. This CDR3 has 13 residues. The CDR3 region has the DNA TGTGCCAGCAGTCTCGACATGGCTTGGGAGCAGTACTTC. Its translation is CASSLDMAWEQYF.